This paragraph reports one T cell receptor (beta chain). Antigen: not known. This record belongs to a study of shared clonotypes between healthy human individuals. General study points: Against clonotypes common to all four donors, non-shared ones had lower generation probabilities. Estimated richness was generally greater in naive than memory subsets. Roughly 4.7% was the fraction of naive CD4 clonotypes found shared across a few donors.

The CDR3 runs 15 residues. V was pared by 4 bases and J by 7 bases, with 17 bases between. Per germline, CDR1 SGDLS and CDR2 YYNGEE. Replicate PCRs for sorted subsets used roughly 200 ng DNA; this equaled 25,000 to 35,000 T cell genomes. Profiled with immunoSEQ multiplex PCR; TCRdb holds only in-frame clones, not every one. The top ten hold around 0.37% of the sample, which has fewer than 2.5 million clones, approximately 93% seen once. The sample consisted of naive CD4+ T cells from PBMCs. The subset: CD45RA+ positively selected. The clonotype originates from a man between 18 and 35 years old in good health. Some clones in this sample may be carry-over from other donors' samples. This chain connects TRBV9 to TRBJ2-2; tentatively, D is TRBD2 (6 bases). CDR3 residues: CASSLNSREVGELFF. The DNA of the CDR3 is TGTGCCAGCAGCCTTAATAGCAGGGAGGTCGGGGAGCTGTTTTTT. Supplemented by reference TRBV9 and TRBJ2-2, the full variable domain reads DSGVTQTPKHLITATGQRVTLRCSPRSGDLSVYWYQQSLDQGLQFLIQYYNGEERAKGNILERFSAQQFPDLHSELNLSSLELGDSALYFCASSLNSREVGELFFGEGSRLTVL.